The next 20 T cell receptor beta chains were all read from a single sample in a study of technical replicates of blood from a handful of donors. Measured with immunoSEQ multiplex PCR; TCRdb has only the in-frame clones, and not every one. The sample records 74,000 or so clones, roughly 96% being singletons. The sample consisted of T cells isolated from PBMCs. The receptors originated from a human donor in good health.

V is TRBV7-2 and J is TRBJ1-5; no definite D call. The CDR3 loop spans 16 amino acids. Trimming removed 1 base at V and 2 bases at J, with 12 bases between. Per the germline V gene, CDR1 is SGHTA and CDR2 is FQGNSA. The CDR3 spells CASSLVEGSGNQPQHF. CDR3 sequence (DNA): TGTGCCAGCAGCTTAGTTGAGGGATCCGGCAATCAGCCCCAGCATTTT. Looking up the rest from reference TRBV7-2 and TRBJ1-5 gives the full variable domain: GAGVSQSPSNKVTEKGKDVELRCDPISGHTALYWYRQSLGQGLEFLIYFQGNSAPDKSGLPSDRFSAERTGGSVSTLTIQRTQQEDSAVYLCASSLVEGSGNQPQHFGDGTRLSIL.

The V gene is TRBV5-6, the J gene TRBJ2-2; maybe TRBD1 (6 bases). The V and J ends lost 0 bases and 7 bases respectively, with 13 bases between them. The germline gives CDR1 SGHDT, CDR2 YYEEEE. This CDR3 region has 15 residues. The CDR3 DNA follows: TGTGCCAGCAGCTTGGCCAATCAGGGGATCGGGGAGCTGTTTTTT. Protein sequence: CASSLANQGIGELFF.

The V gene is TRBV7-9, the J gene TRBJ1-5, with 8 bases aligning to TRBD1. The CDR3 sequence is 15 residues long. Trimming cost V 5 bases and J 1 base; bases outside gene matches: 4. Germline V gene sequence: CDR1 SEHNR, CDR2 FQNEAQ (reference sequence). The CDR3 loop is CASSHGQGSNQPQHF. The CDR3 bases are TGTGCCAGCAGCCACGGACAGGGCAGCAATCAGCCCCAGCATTTT.

V usage is TRBV30 and J usage is TRBJ2-2; 10 positions match TRBD2. V shed 4 bases and J 1 base; nucleotides not matched to a gene: 18. This CDR3 is 20 amino acids long. Germline CDR1 GTSNPN, CDR2 SVGIG (reference sequence). The CDR3 loop is CAWTWIGLAGARRNTGELFF. The CDR3 DNA sequence: TGTGCCTGGACCTGGATAGGGCTAGCGGGGGCCCGAAGGAACACCGGGGAGCTGTTTTTT. Filled out from reference TRBV30 and TRBJ2-2, the complete variable domain reads SQTIHQWPATLVQPVGSPLSLECTVEGTSNPNLYWYRQAAGRGLQLLFYSVGIGQISSEVPQNLSASRPQDRQFILSSKKLLLSDSGFYLCAWTWIGLAGARRNTGELFFGEGSRLTVL.

The CDR3 protein is CASSYSRTVQETQYF. CDR3 sequence (DNA): TGTGCCAGCAGTTACTCGCGGACAGTCCAAGAGACCCAGTACTTC. The chain has TRBV6-5 and TRBJ2-5, with D possibly TRBD1 on 6 matching bases. From germline, CDR1 is MNHEY and CDR2 SVGAGI. The V end lost 0 bases, the J end lost 1 base, and 9 bases lay between the germline ends. CDR3 length equals 15 residues.

The rearrangement joins TRBV5-4 to TRBJ2-3; 10 bases are a match to TRBD2. Losses at the gene ends were 4 bases for V and 3 bases for J; bases not matched to a gene: 8. Germline CDR1 SGHNT, CDR2 YYREEE (reference sequence). The CDR3 loop spans 16 amino acids. Here the CDR3 reads CASSQQRGGPTDTQYF. For the CDR3, the DNA is TGTGCCAGCAGCCAACAGCGGGGGGGCCCGACAGATACGCAGTATTTT.

The V gene is TRBV2, the J gene TRBJ1-1; D not resolved. The V gene's germline CDR1 is SNHLY and CDR2 FYNNEI. This CDR3 region has 16 residues. V was clipped by 3 bases and J by 5 bases, with 19 bases between them. CDR3 nucleotide sequence: TGTGCCAGCAGTGAGAAGTGGCGGGCCCGCTGGACTGAAGCTTTCTTT. Protein product: CASSEKWRARWTEAFF.

This clone was seen only once. This rearrangement joins TRBV2 to TRBJ2-3, with a weak D call TRBD2 (5 bases). Germline V gene data show CDR1 as SNHLY and CDR2 as FYNNEI. This CDR3 has 13 amino acids. The V gene lost 11 bases and the J gene lost 3 bases, with 15 bases spanning the gap. In nucleotides, the CDR3 is TGTGCCGTGTACCCGGGGAAGACAGATACGCAGTATTTT. It encodes CAVYPGKTDTQYF. Looking up the rest from reference TRBV2 and TRBJ2-3 gives the full variable domain: EPEVTQTPSHQVTQMGQEVILRCVPISNHLYFYWYRQILGQKVEFLVSFYNNEISEKSEIFDDQFSVERPDGSNFTLKIRSTKLEDSAMYFCAVYPGKTDTQYFGPGTRLTVL.

The chain links TRBV28 to TRBJ2-1, with D possibly matching TRBD2 (6 bases). The V and J ends lost 4 bases and 1 base respectively, with 11 bases between them. The CDR3 sequence is 15 residues long. CDR1 is MDHEN and CDR2 is SYDVKM in the germline V gene. Here the CDR3 reads CASSSPGGSYNEQFF. CDR3 coding DNA: TGTGCCAGCAGTTCCCCCGGGGGATCCTACAATGAGCAGTTCTTC.

The chain links TRBV28 to TRBJ2-7, with a tentative D call TRBD2 (7 bases). From germline, CDR1 is MDHEN and CDR2 SYDVKM. The CDR3 totals 15 residues. V lost 6 bases, J lost 4 bases, and 19 bases lay in between. The CDR3 nucleotides are TGTGCCAGCAGGGATGGGGGGGGCTTAAAATACGAGCAGTACTTC. It codes for CASRDGGGLKYEQYF.

The CDR3 sequence is CASSLELGATAPLHF. CDR3 coding DNA: TGTGCCAGCAGCTTAGAACTGGGGGCGACGGCACCCCTCCACTTT. This chain uses TRBV5-5 with TRBJ1-6; D possibly corresponds to TRBD1 (6 bases). The germline CDR1 and CDR2 sequences are SGHKS and YYEKEE (reference sequence). This CDR3 has 15 amino acids. Trimming pared 2 bases from V and 11 bases from J, leaving 17 bases between.

The V gene is TRBV5-1, the J gene TRBJ1-4, with D possibly matching TRBD1 (6 bases). Germline V gene lookup returns CDR1 SGHRS and CDR2 YFSETQ. Trimming removed 2 bases from V and 8 bases from J, with 19 bases in between. This CDR3 comprises 16 residues. The CDR3 sequence: CASSLSGATTKEKLFF. CDR3 DNA sequence: TGCGCCAGCAGCTTATCAGGGGCCACTACGAAAGAAAAACTGTTTTTT. Filled out from reference TRBV5-1 and TRBJ1-4, the complete variable domain reads KAGVTQTPRYLIKTRGQQVTLSCSPISGHRSVSWYQQTPGQGLQFLFEYFSETQRNKGNFPGRFSGRQFSNSRSEMNVSTLELGDSALYLCASSLSGATTKEKLFFGSGTQLSVL.

The chain has TRBV30 and TRBJ2-5, with 7 nucleotides matching TRBD2. The germline V gene has CDR1 GTSNPN and CDR2 SVGIG (reference sequence). CDR3 length equals 15 residues. The junction had 7 bases not matched to a gene; V was cut back by 2 bases and J by 1 base. CDR3 bases: TGTGCCTGGAGTCCCTTAGCGGGTACCCAAGAGACCCAGTACTTC. Translated: CAWSPLAGTQETQYF. Together with reference TRBV30 and TRBJ2-5, the CDR3 gives the full variable domain: SQTIHQWPATLVQPVGSPLSLECTVEGTSNPNLYWYRQAAGRGLQLLFYSVGIGQISSEVPQNLSASRPQDRQFILSSKKLLLSDSGFYLCAWSPLAGTQETQYFGPGTRLLVL.

V usage is TRBV6-1 and J usage is TRBJ2-1, with 7 bases matching TRBD1. The CDR3 is 15 amino acids. Germline V lookup: CDR1 MNHNS, CDR2 SASEGT. Trimming cost V 6 bases and J 8 bases; bases outside gene matches: 13. This CDR3 is CASRETGAGTDEQFF. CDR3 coding DNA: TGTGCCAGCAGGGAAACAGGGGCCGGAACGGATGAGCAGTTCTTC.

A single count supports this clone. The chain employs TRBV5-1 and TRBJ2-5, with 10 bases that match TRBD2. V gave up 2 bases and J gave up 5 bases; unmatched junction bases: 9. Per the germline V gene, CDR1 is SGHRS and CDR2 is YFSETQ. This CDR3 comprises 16 residues. The CDR3 sequence is CASSLLLAGGRETQYF. In nucleotides, the CDR3 is TGCGCCAGCAGCTTACTTTTAGCGGGGGGAAGGGAGACCCAGTACTTC.

The V gene is TRBV5-1, the J gene TRBJ1-4; D is possibly TRBD1 (6 bases). V was cut by 4 bases and J by 4 bases, with 20 bases left in between. Germline V CDR1 and CDR2: SGHRS, YFSETQ. This CDR3 contains 17 residues. The CDR3 loop reads CASSLRTVEANNEKLFF. The CDR3 DNA is TGCGCCAGCAGCCTGCGGACAGTGGAGGCTAATAATGAAAAACTGTTTTTT.

The genes are TRBV11-2 and TRBJ2-2, with D possibly matching TRBD2 (6 bases). V was pared by 5 bases and J by 4 bases, with 14 bases between. The germline gives CDR1 SGHAT, CDR2 FQNNGV. This CDR3 spans 15 amino acids. The CDR3, as DNA: TGTGCCAGCAGCCCCGGGAGACCTGGCACCGGGGAGCTGTTTTTT. As protein: CASSPGRPGTGELFF.

The V and J genes are TRBV6-5 and TRBJ1-1; no clear D gene. Germline CDR1 MNHEY, CDR2 SVGAGI. The CDR3 has 13 amino acids. Trimming took off 4 bases at V and 1 base at J, with 7 bases between the two ends. The CDR3 region is CASSFEWNTEAFF. CDR3 nucleotide sequence: TGTGCCAGCAGTTTTGAGTGGAACACTGAAGCTTTCTTT.

The J gene is TRBJ2-1, the V gene TRBV2; TRBD2 agrees at 7 bases. CDR3 length: 15 residues. V lost 6 bases, J lost 3 bases, and 8 bases stayed unmatched. Germline CDR1 and CDR2: SNHLY and FYNNEI. This chain's CDR3 is CASRDRTSVYNEQFF. The CDR3, as DNA: TGTGCCAGCAGGGATAGGACTAGTGTCTACAATGAGCAGTTCTTC. The full variable domain, rest sourced from reference TRBV2 and TRBJ2-1, is EPEVTQTPSHQVTQMGQEVILRCVPISNHLYFYWYRQILGQKVEFLVSFYNNEISEKSEIFDDQFSVERPDGSNFTLKIRSTKLEDSAMYFCASRDRTSVYNEQFFGPGTRLTVL.

The chain couples TRBV5-1 to TRBJ2-3; the match to TRBD2 covers 13 bases. The CDR3 contains 15 residues. CDR1 is SGHRS, CDR2 YFSETQ, per germline. V lost 4 bases, J lost 6 bases, and 5 bases stayed unmatched. The CDR3 sequence: CASSPLAGGPDTQYF. CDR3 nucleotide sequence: TGCGCCAGCAGCCCACTAGCGGGGGGGCCCGATACGCAGTATTTT.